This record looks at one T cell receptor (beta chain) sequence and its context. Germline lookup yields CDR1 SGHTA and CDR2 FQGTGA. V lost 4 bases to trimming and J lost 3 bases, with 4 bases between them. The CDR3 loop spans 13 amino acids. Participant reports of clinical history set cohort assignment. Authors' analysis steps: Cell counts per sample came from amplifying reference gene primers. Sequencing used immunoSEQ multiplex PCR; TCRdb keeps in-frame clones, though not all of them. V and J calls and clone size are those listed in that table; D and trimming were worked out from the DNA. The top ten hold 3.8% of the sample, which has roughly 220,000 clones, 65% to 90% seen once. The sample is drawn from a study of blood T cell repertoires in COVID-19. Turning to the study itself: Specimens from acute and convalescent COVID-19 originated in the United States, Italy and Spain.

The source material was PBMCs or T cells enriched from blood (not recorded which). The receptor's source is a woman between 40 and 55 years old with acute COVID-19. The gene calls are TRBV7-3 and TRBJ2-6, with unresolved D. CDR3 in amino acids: CASSWLGANVLTF. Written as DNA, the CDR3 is TGTGCCAGCAGCTGGCTTGGGGCCAACGTCCTGACTTTC.